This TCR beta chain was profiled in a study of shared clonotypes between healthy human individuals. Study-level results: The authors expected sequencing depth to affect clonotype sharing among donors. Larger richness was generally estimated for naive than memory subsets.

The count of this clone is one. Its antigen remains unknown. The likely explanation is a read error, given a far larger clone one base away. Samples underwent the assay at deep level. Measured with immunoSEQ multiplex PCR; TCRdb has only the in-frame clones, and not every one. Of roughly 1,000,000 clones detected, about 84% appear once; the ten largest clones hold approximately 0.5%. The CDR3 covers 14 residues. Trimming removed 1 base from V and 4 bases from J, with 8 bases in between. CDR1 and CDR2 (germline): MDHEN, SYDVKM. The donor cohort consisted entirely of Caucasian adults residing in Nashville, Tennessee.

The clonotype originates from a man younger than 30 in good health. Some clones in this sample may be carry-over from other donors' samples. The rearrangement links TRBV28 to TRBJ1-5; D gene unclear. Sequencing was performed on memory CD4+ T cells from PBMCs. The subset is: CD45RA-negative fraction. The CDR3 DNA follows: TGTGCCAGCAGTTTATTGTCGGGTAATCAGCCCCAGCATTTT. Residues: CASSLLSGNQPQHF.